Listed below are T cell receptor beta chains from one sample, sequenced in a study of T cells in Graves' hyperthyroidism and ophthalmopathy. A single record per CDR3 protein comes from TCRdb applying MiXCR to the multiplex PCR reads. The sample gives hundreds of thousands of distinct CDR3 sequences, less than 20% of which show up once; around 50% is in the top ten. The sample taken for sequencing was blood. Source of these receptors: a man aged 35 to 55 with Graves' ophthalmopathy. Each CDR3 is given with its conserved first and last residue. A D gene is named only where the DNA matches it firmly. Expanded clones get a size class; other rows say once, few or many, or leave the size out.

cdr3_length	v_call	j_call	clone_size	d_call	cdr3_nt	cdr3_aa
18	TRBV20-1	TRBJ2-1	few	.	TGCAGTGCTAGACATAGGACAATGTGGATAGGTTCCCTGGGTGAGCAGTTCTTC	CSARHRTMWIGSLGEQFF
14	TRBV5-1	TRBJ1-1	many	TRBD1	TGCGCCAGCAGCCCTGGACAGGGGGTCACTGAAGCTTTCTTT	CASSPGQGVTEAFF
16	TRBV28	TRBJ1-1	many	TRBD1	TGTGCCAGCAGTTCCATACAGGGGGCGCCGGGCACTGAAGCTTTCTTT	CASSSIQGAPGTEAFF
15	TRBV20-1	TRBJ2-3	few	.	TGCAGTGTTCCTCCCGGGACATCCTACACAGATACGCAGTATTTT	CSVPPGTSYTDTQYF
14	TRBV12-3/TRBV12-4	TRBJ2-5	many	TRBD1	TGTGCCAGCAGAACACAGGGGGCTTGGGAGACCCAGTACTTC	CASRTQGAWETQYF
12	TRBV2	TRBJ1-5	.	.	TGTGCCAGCAAGGGGGAAAACCAGCCCCAGCATTTT	CASKGENQPQHF
14	TRBV12-3/TRBV12-4	TRBJ1-1	many	TRBD1	TGTGCCAGCAGTCCTCACCGGGACAGGGGCGAAGCTTTCTTT	CASSPHRDRGEAFF
14	TRBV20-1	TRBJ2-7	many	.	TGCAGTGCTCAGAAGACAGTATATTCCTACGAGCAGTACTTC	CSAQKTVYSYEQYF
17	TRBV18	TRBJ2-5	.	TRBD1	TGTGCCAGCTCACCGAGTCCCCCGCGAATGACAGGGGAGACCCAGTACTTC	CASSPSPPRMTGETQYF
16	TRBV9	TRBJ2-1	few	.	TGTGCCAGCAGCGTCCAAGCGGGCGCAGCATACAATGAGCAGTTCTTC	CASSVQAGAAYNEQFF
16	TRBV18	TRBJ2-3	.	TRBD2	TGTGCCAGCAGTTCTCTCGAGCGGGGGGGCACAGATACGCAGTATTTT	CASSSLERGGTDTQYF
13	TRBV20-1	TRBJ2-5	.	TRBD1	TGCAGTGTTCGACAGGGCATCCAAGAGACCCAGTACTTC	CSVRQGIQETQYF
15	TRBV5-6	TRBJ2-7	few	.	TGTGCCAGCAGCTTGAAGGGGTCAAGAATCTACGAGCAGTACTTC	CASSLKGSRIYEQYF
16	TRBV5-1	TRBJ1-3	.	.	TGCGCCAGCAGCCGGGTTGGGGACATTACTGGAAACACCATATATTTT	CASSRVGDITGNTIYF
15	TRBV12-3/TRBV12-4	TRBJ2-3	few	.	TGTGCCAGCAGCCCCCTAGGGGGGGGGGCAGATACGCAGTATTTT	CASSPLGGGADTQYF
15	TRBV5-6	TRBJ1-2	.	.	TGTGCCAGCAGCTTGGGGTTGTCCGGGGACTATGGCTACACCTTC	CASSLGLSGDYGYTF
12	TRBV10-3	TRBJ2-5	few	TRBD2	TGTGCCATCAGTGAGCCAGCGGGGCCCCAGTACTTC	CAISEPAGPQYF
14	TRBV9	TRBJ2-1	.	TRBD2	TGTGCCAGCAGCGTAGCGGGAGGGGGAGATGAGCAGTTCTTC	CASSVAGGGDEQFF
16	TRBV6-1	TRBJ1-2	.	.	TGTGCCAGCACCACGAGGGGGTCGGAGTTACCCTATGGCCACACCTTC	CASTTRGSELPYGHTF
14	TRBV18	TRBJ1-2	.	.	TGTGCCAGCTCACCGACACAGAATAACTATGGCTACACCTTC	CASSPTQNNYGYTF
15	TRBV6-1	TRBJ2-7	.	.	TGTGCCAGCAGAAAGACACGACAGACGTATAACGAGCAGTACTTC	CASRKTRQTYNEQYF
12	TRBV10-3	TRBJ2-7	.	TRBD2	TGTGCCATCGCGGGAGTAGACCACGAGCAGTACTTC	CAIAGVDHEQYF
17	TRBV5-6	TRBJ2-6	.	TRBD2	TGTGCCAGCAGCTATGGACTAGCGGGAGCTGGGGCCAACGTCCTGTCTTTC	CASSYGLAGAGANVLSF
13	TRBV6-1	TRBJ1-4	.	.	TGTGCCAGCAGGACCGGGGCTAATGAAAAACTGTTTTTT	CASRTGANEKLFF
20	TRBV2	TRBJ1-2	many	.	TGTGCCAGCAGTGAATCTGGCGGGTTTTGGACACGCAGCTTTAACTATGGCTACACCTTC	CASSESGGFWTRSFNYGYTF
20	TRBV5-1	TRBJ2-6	.	.	TGCGCCAGCAGCTTGTTTCCTCGAGACAGGGAGGTTACTGGGGCCAACGTCCTGACTTTC	CASSLFPRDREVTGANVLTF
14	TRBV3-1	TRBJ2-3	.	TRBD2	TGTGCCAGCGGCTCGGGGGGGCGGGTCCATACGCAGTATTTT	CASGSGGRVHTQYF
16	TRBV7-2	TRBJ2-3	.	TRBD1	TGTGCCAGCAGCCGAGACAGGGGGCGCTTAGCAGATACGCAGTATTTT	CASSRDRGRLADTQYF
13	TRBV28	TRBJ1-1	.	.	TGTGCCAGCAGTTCGGACAGATACACTGAAGCTTTCTTT	CASSSDRYTEAFF
16	TRBV9	TRBJ1-2	.	.	TGTGCCAGCAGCTCTGACATCGTCGGAGCTAACTATGGCTACACCTTC	CASSSDIVGANYGYTF
14	TRBV6-1	TRBJ2-7	many	.	TGTGCCAGCAGGCCTCTAGTGAATTCCTACGAGCAGTACTTC	CASRPLVNSYEQYF
14	TRBV6-1	TRBJ2-7	many	TRBD2	TGTGCCAGCATTCAGAGCGGGGGTCTTAGGGAGCAGTACTTC	CASIQSGGLREQYF
14	TRBV29-1	TRBJ2-3	.	.	TGCAGCGTTGAGGGCGCGCAGAACACAGATACGCAGTATTTT	CSVEGAQNTDTQYF
16	TRBV18	TRBJ1-5	few	.	TGTGCCAGCTCACCAGCCGAGGGTGGAGGCAATCAGCCCCAGCATTTT	CASSPAEGGGNQPQHF
14	TRBV28	TRBJ2-3	many	.	TGTGCCAGCATCTCGCCTGGAGTAGGAGATACGCAGTATTTT	CASISPGVGDTQYF
15	TRBV7-3	TRBJ1-4	.	.	TGTGCCAGCAGCGAGGGGGGCCCAACTAATGAAAAACTGTTTTTT	CASSEGGPTNEKLFF
15	TRBV4-3	TRBJ2-1	few	.	TGCGCCAGCAGCCAAGGACTAGGGGGATACAATGAGCAGTTCTTC	CASSQGLGGYNEQFF
11	TRBV6-5	TRBJ2-7	.	.	TGTGCCAGCAGTTTGACACAGGGGCAGTACTTC	CASSLTQGQYF
14	TRBV27	TRBJ2-3	few	TRBD1	TGTGCCAGCAGTTGGGGGACAGGGGAAGATACGCAGTATTTT	CASSWGTGEDTQYF
13	TRBV11-2	TRBJ2-3	.	.	TGTGCCAGCACCTCCTCCGGCACCCATACGCAGTATTTT	CASTSSGTHTQYF
16	TRBV28	TRBJ1-5	.	.	TGTGCCAGCAGTTTAATGTTGGGGGCTGGCAATCAGCCCCAGCATTTT	CASSLMLGAGNQPQHF
15	TRBV27	TRBJ2-3	.	.	TGTGCCAGCAGCCGCGGGGACAGTCTCACAGATACGCAGTATTTT	CASSRGDSLTDTQYF
14	TRBV27	TRBJ2-7	.	.	TGTGCCAGCAGTTTAAGTCTCCTAACCTACGAGCAGTACTTC	CASSLSLLTYEQYF
15	TRBV11-2	TRBJ1-1	many	.	TGTGCCAGCAGCTTAGAGGGGGGGCAGGGCACTGAAGCTTTCTTT	CASSLEGGQGTEAFF
14	TRBV19	TRBJ1-1	few	.	TGTGCCAGTACCATGCGCGGCCTGAACACTGAAGCTTTCTTT	CASTMRGLNTEAFF
16	TRBV20-1	TRBJ2-3	many	TRBD2	TGCAGTGCCAGCCGGTGGATAGCGGGAGAGGCGGATACGCAGTATTTT	CSASRWIAGEADTQYF